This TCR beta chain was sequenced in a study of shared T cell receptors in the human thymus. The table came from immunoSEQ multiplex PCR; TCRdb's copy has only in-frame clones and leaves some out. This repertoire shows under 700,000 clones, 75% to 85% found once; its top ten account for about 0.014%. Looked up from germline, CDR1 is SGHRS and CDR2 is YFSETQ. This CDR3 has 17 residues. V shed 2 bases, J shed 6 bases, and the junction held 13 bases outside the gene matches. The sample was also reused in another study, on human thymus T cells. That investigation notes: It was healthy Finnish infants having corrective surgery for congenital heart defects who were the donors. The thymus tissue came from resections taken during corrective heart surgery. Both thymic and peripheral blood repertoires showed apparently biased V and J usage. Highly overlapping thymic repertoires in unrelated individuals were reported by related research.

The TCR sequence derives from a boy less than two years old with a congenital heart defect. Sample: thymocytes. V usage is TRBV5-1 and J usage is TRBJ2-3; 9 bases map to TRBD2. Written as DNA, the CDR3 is TGCGCCAGCAGCTTCCTCGCGGGAGGGCCCGAAGTGGATACGCAGTATTTT. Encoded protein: CASSFLAGGPEVDTQYF.